This is a list of T cell receptor beta chains from one sample in a study of blood T cell repertoires in COVID-19. Sequencing was performed with immunoSEQ multiplex PCR; in TCRdb, only in-frame clones are kept and a portion is missing. The table has roughly 160,000 clones, roughly 84% seen once. Sequencing was carried out using peripheral blood. The receptors were gathered from a woman aged 80 or over with active or convalescent COVID-19. Both conserved end residues are part of each CDR3. The D gene is left open where the match is weak. Clone size is stated in some rows and not others, as once, few, many or a class when expanded.

TRBJ1-2,once,TRBV5-1,TRBD1,CASSMDRAAYGYTF,TGCGCCAGCAGCATGGACAGGGCAGCCTATGGCTACACCTTC
TRBJ2-3,NA,TRBV6-4,TRBD2,CASRRGVGRSDTQYF,TGTGCCAGCAGACGGGGGGTAGGCCGATCAGATACGCAGTATTTT
TRBJ1-3,NA,TRBV18,TRBD1,CASSPAGQGASGNTIYF,TGTGCCAGCTCACCCGCAGGACAGGGGGCTTCTGGAAACACCATATATTTT
TRBJ1-2,NA,TRBV5-6,NA,CASSRNRGPVNYGYTF,TGTGCCAGCAGCAGAAACCGGGGTCCGGTCAACTATGGCTACACCTTC
TRBJ1-2,NA,TRBV10-3,TRBD1,CAISGRQGAWGYTF,TGTGCCATCAGTGGACGACAGGGGGCGTGGGGCTACACCTTC
TRBJ2-5,NA,TRBV9,TRBD1,CASSVGWGQGPLQETQYF,TGTGCCAGCAGCGTAGGATGGGGACAGGGTCCCCTCCAAGAGACCCAGTACTTC
TRBJ1-4,NA,TRBV9,NA,CASSVGIQTNEKLFF,TGTGCCAGCAGCGTAGGTATACAGACTAATGAAAAACTGTTTTTT
TRBJ2-2,NA,TRBV5-1,NA,CASSIQGSTGELFF,TGCGCCAGCAGCATCCAGGGTTCCACCGGGGAGCTGTTTTTT
TRBJ1-2,NA,TRBV5-1,NA,CASSSTAGDYGYTF,TGCGCCAGCAGCTCGACCGCGGGGGACTATGGCTACACCTTC
TRBJ2-5,few,TRBV15,TRBD1,CATSRGGTGVQETQYF,TGTGCCACCAGCAGAGGGGGGACAGGGGTCCAAGAGACCCAGTACTTC
TRBJ2-1,NA,TRBV4-2,TRBD2,CASSQGLAGDNEQFF,TGTGCCAGCAGCCAAGGGCTAGCGGGAGACAATGAGCAGTTCTTC
TRBJ1-1,few,TRBV3-1/TRBV3-2,NA,CASSQVHRATEAFF,TGTGCCAGCAGCCAAGTTCACAGGGCCACTGAAGCTTTCTTT
TRBJ1-2,NA,TRBV21-1,NA,CASSFRQGSWWDYGYTF,TGTGCCAGCAGCTTTCGACAGGGATCATGGTGGGACTATGGCTACACCTTC
TRBJ1-4,NA,TRBV3-1/TRBV3-2,NA,CASSQDFGGLGEKLFF,TGTGCCAGCAGCCAAGATTTCGGGGGGTTGGGTGAAAAACTGTTTTTT
TRBJ1-5,NA,TRBV15,NA,CATSQGRSNQPQHF,TGTGCCACCAGCCAGGGGCGAAGCAATCAGCCCCAGCATTTT
TRBJ2-2,few,TRBV2,NA,CASKETRVTGELFF,TGTGCCAGCAAGGAGACTAGGGTCACCGGGGAGCTGTTTTTT
TRBJ2-1,NA,TRBV11-3,NA,CASSLFGLNNEQFF,TGTGCCAGCAGCTTATTTGGACTTAACAATGAGCAGTTCTTC